Sequencing of this T cell receptor (beta chain) was carried out in a study of PD-1 and CTLA-4 blockade in melanoma. This clone is labeled as medium-sized. Additional DNA sequences in this sample encode the identical CDR3. This CDR3 has 13 amino acids. Trimming cost V 0 bases and J 4 bases, with 5 bases left between them. The germline V gene has CDR1 MNHEY and CDR2 SMNVEV (reference sequence). Sequencing was performed with immunoSEQ multiplex PCR; in TCRdb, only in-frame clones are kept and a portion is missing. The profile shows 25,000 to 40,000 clones, approximately 90% of them singletons. The receptor was isolated from a human donor with melanoma. The rearrangement uses TRBV27 and TRBJ2-3, with D uncertain. The input for sequencing was CD8+ T cells from peripheral blood, taken from a patient given anti-PD-1 treatment. The CDR3 loop is CASSLSRPDTQYF. As DNA, the CDR3 is TGTGCCAGCAGTTTATCTAGACCAGATACGCAGTATTTT.